This T cell receptor beta chain was sequenced for a study of OX40 agonist ivuxolimab in advanced cancers. The study, taken as a whole, reports: Normalized expansion of T-cell clones was also low for some nonresponders. Expanded clones tended on average to be more numerous among CD8+ T cells than CD4+. With doses of 0.1 to 3.0 mg/kg, CD4+ and CD8+ blood T cells had undergone clonal expansion by week 6.

Clones were sequenced by immunoSEQ multiplex PCR, and TCRdb holds only the in-frame ones, with some missing. The sample comprises more than 35,000 clones, approximately 86% of which are singletons, and 12% rests with the top ten. Trimming stripped 1 base from V and 1 base from J, with 8 bases between. CDR3 size: 16 residues. Germline CDR1 and CDR2: SEHNR and FQNEAQ (reference sequence). Sampled blood was obtained at baseline, cycle 4 day 1, and cycle 7 day 1. In the case of this clone: The antigen remains undetermined.

The sequencing used CD4+ or CD8+ T cells sorted from blood, collected in a trial of the OX40 agonist ivuxolimab. J is TRBJ2-6 and V is TRBV7-9; D possibly corresponds to TRBD2 (5 bases). The receptor was derived from an adult with an advanced solid tumor such as melanoma, head and neck, liver or kidney cancer. The CDR3 loop is CASSLDGLSGANVLTF. The CDR3 nucleotides are TGTGCCAGCAGCTTAGACGGACTTTCTGGGGCCAACGTCCTGACTTTC.